This T cell receptor beta chain was obtained from a study of blood T cell repertoires in COVID-19. Authors' processing steps: Estimates of nucleated cell counts were drawn from the amplification of reference gene primers. Measured with immunoSEQ multiplex PCR; TCRdb has only the in-frame clones, and not every one. The DNA was the basis for D and trimming; V, J and clone size are from that table. Of 150,000 to 200,000 clones in the sample, roughly 89% are singletons; the top ten hold roughly 2.4%. Those enrolled, adults aged 18 to 89 years, came from about 24 US areas. J lost 4 bases, V lost 4 bases, and 2 bases had no gene match. This CDR3 is 14 amino acids long. The germline V gene encodes CDR1 SGHTA and CDR2 FQGTGA.

The origin of this receptor is a woman in her thirties or forties with acute COVID-19. J is TRBJ2-3 and V is TRBV7-3, with 10 bases that match TRBD2. Sequenced material: PBMCs or T cells enriched from blood (not recorded which). The CDR3 region is CASSSSGGSDTQYF. CDR3 bases: TGTGCCAGCAGCTCTAGCGGGGGTTCAGATACGCAGTATTTT.